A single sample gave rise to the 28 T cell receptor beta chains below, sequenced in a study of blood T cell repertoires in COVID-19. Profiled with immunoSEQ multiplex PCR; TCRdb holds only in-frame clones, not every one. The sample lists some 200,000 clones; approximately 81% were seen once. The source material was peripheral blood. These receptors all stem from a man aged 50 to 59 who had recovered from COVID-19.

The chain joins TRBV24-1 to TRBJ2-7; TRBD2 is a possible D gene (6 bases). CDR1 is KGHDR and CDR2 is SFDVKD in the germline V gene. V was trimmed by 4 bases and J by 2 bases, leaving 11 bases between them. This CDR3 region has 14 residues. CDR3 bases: TGTGCCACCAGTGACACGGGACTCACCTACGAGCAGTACTTC. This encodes CATSDTGLTYEQYF.

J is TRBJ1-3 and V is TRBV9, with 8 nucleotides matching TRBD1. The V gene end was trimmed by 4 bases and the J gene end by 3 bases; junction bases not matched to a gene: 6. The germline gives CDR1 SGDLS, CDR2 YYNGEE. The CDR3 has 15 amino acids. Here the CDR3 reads CASSSDRGNGNTIYF. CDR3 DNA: TGTGCCAGCAGCTCTGACAGGGGAAATGGAAACACCATATATTTT.

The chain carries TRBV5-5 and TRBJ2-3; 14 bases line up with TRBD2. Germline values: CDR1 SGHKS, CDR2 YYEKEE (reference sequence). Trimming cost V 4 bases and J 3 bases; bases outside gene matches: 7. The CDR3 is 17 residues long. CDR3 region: CASSLGTSGSGTDTQYF. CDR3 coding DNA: TGTGCCAGCAGCCTGGGGACTAGCGGGAGTGGGACAGATACGCAGTATTTT.

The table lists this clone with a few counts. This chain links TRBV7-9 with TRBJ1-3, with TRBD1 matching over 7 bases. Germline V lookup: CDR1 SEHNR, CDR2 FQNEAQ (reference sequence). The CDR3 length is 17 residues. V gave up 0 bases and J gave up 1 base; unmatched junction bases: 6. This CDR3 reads CASSLAGQGESGNTIYF. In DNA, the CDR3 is TGTGCCAGCAGCTTAGCGGGGCAGGGGGAATCTGGAAACACCATATATTTT. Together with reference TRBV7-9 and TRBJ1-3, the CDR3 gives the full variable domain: DTGVSQNPRHKITKRGQNVTFRCDPISEHNRLYWYRQTLGQGPEFLTYFQNEAQLEKSRLLSDRFSAERPKGSFSTLEIQRTEQGDSAMYLCASSLAGQGESGNTIYFGEGSWLTVV.

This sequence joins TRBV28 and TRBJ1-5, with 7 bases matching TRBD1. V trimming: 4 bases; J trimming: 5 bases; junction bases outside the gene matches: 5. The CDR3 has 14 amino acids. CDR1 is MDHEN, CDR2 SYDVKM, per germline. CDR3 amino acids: CASSSQGDDQPQHF. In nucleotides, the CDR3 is TGTGCCAGCAGTTCCCAGGGGGATGATCAGCCCCAGCATTTT.

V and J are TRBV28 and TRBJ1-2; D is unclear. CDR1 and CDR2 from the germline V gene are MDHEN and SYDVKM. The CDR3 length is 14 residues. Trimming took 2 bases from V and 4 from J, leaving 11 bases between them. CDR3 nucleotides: TGTGCCAGCAGTTTAGGAGGCAGAGTCTATGGCTACACCTTC. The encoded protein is CASSLGGRVYGYTF.

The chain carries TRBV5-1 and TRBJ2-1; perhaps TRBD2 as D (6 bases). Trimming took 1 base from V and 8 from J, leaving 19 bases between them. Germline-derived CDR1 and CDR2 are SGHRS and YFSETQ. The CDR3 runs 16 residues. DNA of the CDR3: TGCGCCAGCAGCTTGTTGGGTACTAGCAAGGTCGATGAGCAGTTCTTC. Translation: CASSLLGTSKVDEQFF.

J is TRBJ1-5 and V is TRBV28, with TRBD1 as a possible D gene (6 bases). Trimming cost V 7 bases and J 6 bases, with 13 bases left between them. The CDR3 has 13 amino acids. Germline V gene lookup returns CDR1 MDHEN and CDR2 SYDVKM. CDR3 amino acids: CASNTGITQPQHF. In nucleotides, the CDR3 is TGTGCCAGCAATACAGGGATTACTCAGCCCCAGCATTTT.

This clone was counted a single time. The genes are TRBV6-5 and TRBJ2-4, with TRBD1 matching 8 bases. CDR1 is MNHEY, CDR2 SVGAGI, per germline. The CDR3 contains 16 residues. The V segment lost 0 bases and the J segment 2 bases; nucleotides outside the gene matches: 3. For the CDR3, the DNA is TGTGCCAGCAGTTACTCCGGACAGGGATCCAAAAACATTCAGTACTTC. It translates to CASSYSGQGSKNIQYF.

CDR3 protein: CASSYQADQETQYF. CDR3 DNA sequence: TGCGCCAGCAGCTACCAAGCGGACCAAGAGACCCAGTACTTC. The V gene is TRBV5-1, the J gene TRBJ2-5; possible D gene TRBD2, 5 bases. Trimming shortened V by 3 bases and J by 0 bases, and 9 bases separated the two germline ends. Germline V gene sequence: CDR1 SGHRS, CDR2 YFSETQ. The CDR3 covers 14 residues.

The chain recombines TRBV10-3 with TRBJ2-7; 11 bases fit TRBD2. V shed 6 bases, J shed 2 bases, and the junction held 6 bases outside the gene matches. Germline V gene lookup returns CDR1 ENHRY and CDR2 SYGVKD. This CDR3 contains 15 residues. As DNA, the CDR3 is TGTGCCATCAGGTGGACTAGCGGGCAGACCTACGAGCAGTACTTC. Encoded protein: CAIRWTSGQTYEQYF.

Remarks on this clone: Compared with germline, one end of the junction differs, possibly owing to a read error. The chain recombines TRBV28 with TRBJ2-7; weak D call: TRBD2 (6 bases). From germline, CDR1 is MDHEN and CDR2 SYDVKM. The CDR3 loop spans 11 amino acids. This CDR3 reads CASRNNRRDWF. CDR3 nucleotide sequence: TGTGCCAGCAGAAATAACCGCCGGGACTGGTTC.

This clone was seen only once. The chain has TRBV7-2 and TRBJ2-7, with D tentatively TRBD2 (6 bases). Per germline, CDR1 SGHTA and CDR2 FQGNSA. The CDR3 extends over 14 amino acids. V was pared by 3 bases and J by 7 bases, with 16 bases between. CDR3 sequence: CASSFYGRGEEQYF. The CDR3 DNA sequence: TGTGCCAGCAGCTTTTACGGGAGAGGCGAGGAGCAGTACTTC. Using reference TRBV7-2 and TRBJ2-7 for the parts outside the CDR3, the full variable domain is GAGVSQSPSNKVTEKGKDVELRCDPISGHTALYWYRQSLGQGLEFLIYFQGNSAPDKSGLPSDRFSAERTGGSVSTLTIQRTQQEDSAVYLCASSFYGRGEEQYFGPGTRLTVT.

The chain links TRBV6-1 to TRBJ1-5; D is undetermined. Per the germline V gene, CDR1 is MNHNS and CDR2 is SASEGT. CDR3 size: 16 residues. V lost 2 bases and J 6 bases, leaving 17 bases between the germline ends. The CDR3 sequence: CASSEWGGEGSQPQHF. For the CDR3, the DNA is TGTGCCAGCAGTGAATGGGGTGGTGAAGGGAGTCAGCCCCAGCATTTT.

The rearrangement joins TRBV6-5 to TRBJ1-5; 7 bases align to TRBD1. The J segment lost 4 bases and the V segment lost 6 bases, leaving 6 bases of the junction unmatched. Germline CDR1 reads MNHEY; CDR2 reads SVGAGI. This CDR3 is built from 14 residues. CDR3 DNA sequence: TGTGCCAGCAGGCCAGGGGGGTTAAATCAGCCCCAGCATTTT. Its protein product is CASRPGGLNQPQHF.

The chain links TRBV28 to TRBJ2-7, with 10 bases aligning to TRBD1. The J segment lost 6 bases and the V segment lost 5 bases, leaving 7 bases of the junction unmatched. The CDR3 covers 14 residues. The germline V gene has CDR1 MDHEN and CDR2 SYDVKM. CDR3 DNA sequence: TGTGCCAGCAGTAGTGACAGGGGGCCCCGCGAGCAGTACTTC. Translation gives CASSSDRGPREQYF.

DNA of the CDR3: TGTGCCAGCAGCTCGACAGGGGGCCTAGAAGCTTTCTTT. This encodes CASSSTGGLEAFF. V is TRBV7-2 and J is TRBJ1-1, with 10 nucleotides matching TRBD1. The CDR3 extends over 13 amino acids. V lost 4 bases and J lost 8; bases outside the gene matches: 4. Germline V lookup: CDR1 SGHTA, CDR2 FQGNSA.

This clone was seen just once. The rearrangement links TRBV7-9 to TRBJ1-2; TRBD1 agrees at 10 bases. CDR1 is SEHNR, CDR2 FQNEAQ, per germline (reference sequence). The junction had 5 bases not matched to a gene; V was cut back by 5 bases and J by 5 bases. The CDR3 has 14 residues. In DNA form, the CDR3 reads TGTGCCAGCAGCCTTTCGGACAGGGGGTATGGCTACACCTTC. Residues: CASSLSDRGYGYTF.

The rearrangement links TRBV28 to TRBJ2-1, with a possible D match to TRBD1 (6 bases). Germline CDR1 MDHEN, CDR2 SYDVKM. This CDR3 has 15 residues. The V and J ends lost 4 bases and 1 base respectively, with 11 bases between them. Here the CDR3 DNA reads TGTGCCAGCAGTTCCCTCACAGGGTCCTACAATGAGCAGTTCTTC. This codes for CASSSLTGSYNEQFF.

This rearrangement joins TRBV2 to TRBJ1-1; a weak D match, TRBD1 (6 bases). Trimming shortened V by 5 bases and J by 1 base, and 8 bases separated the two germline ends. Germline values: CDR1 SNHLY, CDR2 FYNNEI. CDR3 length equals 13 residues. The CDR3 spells CASSPQGNTEAFF. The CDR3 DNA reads TGTGCCAGCAGTCCACAGGGGAACACTGAAGCTTTCTTT.

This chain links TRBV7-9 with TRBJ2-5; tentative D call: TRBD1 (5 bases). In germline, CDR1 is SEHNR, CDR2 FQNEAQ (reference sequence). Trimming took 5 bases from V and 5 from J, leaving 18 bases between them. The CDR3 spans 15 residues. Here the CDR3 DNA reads TGTGCCAGCAGCGCAACCTTAGGGGTAGGGGAGACCCAGTACTTC. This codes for CASSATLGVGETQYF.

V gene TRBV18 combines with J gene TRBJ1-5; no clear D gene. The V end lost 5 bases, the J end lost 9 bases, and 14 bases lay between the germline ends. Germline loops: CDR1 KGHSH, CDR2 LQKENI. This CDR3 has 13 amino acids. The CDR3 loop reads CASSLREHWPQHF. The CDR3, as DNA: TGTGCCAGCTCATTACGGGAACACTGGCCCCAGCATTTT. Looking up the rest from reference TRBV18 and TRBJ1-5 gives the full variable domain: NAGVMQNPRHLVRRRGQEARLRCSPMKGHSHVYWYRQLPEEGLKFMVYLQKENIIDESGMPKERFSAEFPKEGPSILRIQQVVRGDSAAYFCASSLREHWPQHFGDGTRLSIL.

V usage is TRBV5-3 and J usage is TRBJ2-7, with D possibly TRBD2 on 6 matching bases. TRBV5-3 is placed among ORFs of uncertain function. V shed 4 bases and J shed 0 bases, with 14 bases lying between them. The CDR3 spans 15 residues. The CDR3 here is CARSGGSTGSYEQYF. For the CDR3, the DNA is TGTGCCAGAAGCGGGGGGAGTACGGGCTCCTACGAGCAGTACTTC.

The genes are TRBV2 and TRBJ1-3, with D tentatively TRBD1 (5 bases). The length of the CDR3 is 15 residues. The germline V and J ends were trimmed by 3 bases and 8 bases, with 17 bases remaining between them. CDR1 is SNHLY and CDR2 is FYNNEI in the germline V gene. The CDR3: CASSDLGHFRDTIYF. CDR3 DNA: TGTGCCAGCAGTGACCTAGGGCATTTCAGGGACACCATATATTTT.

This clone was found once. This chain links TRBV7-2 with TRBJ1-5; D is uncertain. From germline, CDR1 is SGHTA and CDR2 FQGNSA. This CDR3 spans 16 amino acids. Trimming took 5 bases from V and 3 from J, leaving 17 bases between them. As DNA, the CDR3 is TGTGCCAGCAGCCCTTTCGGGATTAGGAACAATCAGCCCCAGCATTTT. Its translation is CASSPFGIRNNQPQHF.

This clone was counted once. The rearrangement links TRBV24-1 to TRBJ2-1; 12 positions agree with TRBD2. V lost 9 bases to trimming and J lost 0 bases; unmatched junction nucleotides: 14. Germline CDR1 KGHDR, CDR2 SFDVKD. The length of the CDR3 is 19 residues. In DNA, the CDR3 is TGTGCCACCCCCTGTCTCGCCGGACTAGCGGGACGCTCCTACAATGAGCAGTTCTTC. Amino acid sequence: CATPCLAGLAGRSYNEQFF.

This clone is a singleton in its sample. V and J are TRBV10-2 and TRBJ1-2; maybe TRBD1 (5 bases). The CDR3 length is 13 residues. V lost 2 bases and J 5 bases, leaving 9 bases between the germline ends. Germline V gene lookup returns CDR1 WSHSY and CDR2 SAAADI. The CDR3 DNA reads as TGCGCCAGCAGTGAGATTACAGGTTATGGCTACACCTTC. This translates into CASSEITGYGYTF.

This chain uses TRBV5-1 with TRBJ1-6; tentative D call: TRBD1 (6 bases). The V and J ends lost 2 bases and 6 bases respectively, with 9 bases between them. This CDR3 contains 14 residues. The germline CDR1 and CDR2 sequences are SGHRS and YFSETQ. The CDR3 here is CASSFGTSNSPLHF. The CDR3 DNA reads TGCGCCAGCAGCTTCGGGACATCTAATTCACCCCTCCACTTT.